This T cell receptor (beta chain) was captured in a study of T cells after posttransplantation cyclophosphamide. General study results and limits: Skin or GI-infiltrating T cells shared few TRB sequences with blood.

The data were produced by immunoSEQ multiplex PCR, yet TCRdb's version contains in-frame clones alone and is incomplete. The table records more than 20,000 clones, around 73% of them present only once. Remarks on this clone: Its antigen is not known.

The V end was cut by 5 bases, the J end by 7 bases, with 15 bases between. This CDR3 comprises 14 residues. In germline, CDR1 is SGHTA, CDR2 FQGNSA. The chain has TRBV7-2 and TRBJ1-3; D gene ambiguous. The sample taken for sequencing was memory CD4+ T cells sorted from PBMCs. The TCR was taken from a woman between 55 and 75 years old in good health, CMV-negative, and a related stem cell transplant donor. CDR3 protein: CASSHPRRENTIYF. The CDR3 DNA is TGTGCCAGCAGCCACCCTCGGAGGGAGAACACCATATATTTT.